This T cell receptor (beta chain) derives from a study of cytomegalovirus exposure and HLA in healthy donors. The study, taken as a whole, reports: A later analysis linked a missense variant in DCLRE1C to the trimming of TCR beta V and J genes. A further, later analysis showed that HLA-associated TCR beta chains (compared with equally common others) were more clonally expanded.

CDR1 is SGHRS and CDR2 is YFSETQ in the germline V gene. J gave up 6 bases and V 1 base, and 1 base lay outside the gene matches. This CDR3 is 13 amino acids long. Notes on this clone: The antigen is unknown.

Primers included in the PCR were 60 Vbeta and 13 Jbeta primers. Here immunoSEQ multiplex PCR was the method, and the copy in TCRdb shows in-frame clones only, minus some. The sample comprises around 180,000 clones, roughly 88% of which are singletons, and 1.2% rests with the top ten. J is TRBJ1-2 and V is TRBV5-1; 9 bases are a match to TRBD1. The sequence derives from a boy aged 2 to 10 in good health and CMV-seronegative. Sequences were obtained from PBMCs. This CDR3 reads CASSLTGGDGYTF. As DNA, the CDR3 is TGCGCCAGCAGCTTGACAGGGGGCGATGGCTACACCTTC.